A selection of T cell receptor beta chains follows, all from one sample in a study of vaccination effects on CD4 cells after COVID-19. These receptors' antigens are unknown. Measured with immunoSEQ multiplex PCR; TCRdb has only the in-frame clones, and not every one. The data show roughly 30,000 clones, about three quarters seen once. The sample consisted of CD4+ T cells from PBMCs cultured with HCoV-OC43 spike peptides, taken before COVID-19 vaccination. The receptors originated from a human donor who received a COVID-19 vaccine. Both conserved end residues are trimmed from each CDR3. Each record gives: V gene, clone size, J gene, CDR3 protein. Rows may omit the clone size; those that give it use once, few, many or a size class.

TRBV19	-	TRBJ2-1	ASSITVFLAGTYNEQF
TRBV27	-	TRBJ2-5	ASSLGAGVKETQY
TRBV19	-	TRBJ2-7	ASSSKDGGYNEQY
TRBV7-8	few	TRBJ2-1	ASSPSGGHNEQF
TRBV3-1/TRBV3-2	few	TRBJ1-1	ASSQSPGGPREAF
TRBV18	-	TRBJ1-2	ASSPQGQGGGYGYT
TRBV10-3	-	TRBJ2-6	AISELAGGLSSGANVLT
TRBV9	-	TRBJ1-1	ATAPFRMVTEAF
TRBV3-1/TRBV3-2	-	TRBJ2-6	ASSPSVGGANVLT
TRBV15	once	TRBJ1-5	ATSSEQGNQPQH
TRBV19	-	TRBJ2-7	ASSTITGTSGGKQY
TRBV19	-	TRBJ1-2	ASSIPDGLRYGYT
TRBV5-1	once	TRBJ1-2	ASSPGEMYGYT
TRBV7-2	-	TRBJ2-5	ASSLAGLVGETQY
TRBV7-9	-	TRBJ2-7	ASSYTATIAGGGGEQY
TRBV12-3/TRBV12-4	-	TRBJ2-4	ASSRNRDIQY
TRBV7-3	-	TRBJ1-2	ASSSTTFGAEHT
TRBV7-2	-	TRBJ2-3	ASSSLAGGSTDTQY
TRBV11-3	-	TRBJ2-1	ASSLAGGQGREKEQF
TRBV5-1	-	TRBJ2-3	ASSSSADTQY
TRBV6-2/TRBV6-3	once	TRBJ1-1	ASSYSGRRAF
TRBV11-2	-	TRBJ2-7	ASSRQAPYEQY
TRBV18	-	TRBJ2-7	ASSPADAYEQY
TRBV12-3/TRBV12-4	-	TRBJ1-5	ASSFSDTASQH
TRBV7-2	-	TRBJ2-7	ASSFLRGGRGDSYEQY
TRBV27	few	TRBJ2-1	ASSLVGSGGTYNEQF
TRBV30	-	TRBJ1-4	AWRGKGSSNEKLF
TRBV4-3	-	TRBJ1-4	ASSQTGQGNEKLF
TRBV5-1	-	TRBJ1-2	ASSLTGGANYGYT
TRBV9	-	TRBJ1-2	ASSPQTGVGGYT
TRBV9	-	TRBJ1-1	ASSARFDNTEAF
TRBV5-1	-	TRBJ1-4	ASSLASGTGGRT
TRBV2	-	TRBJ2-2	ASGGGAGELF
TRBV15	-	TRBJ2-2	ATSRPYDSANTGELF
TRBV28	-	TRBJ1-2	ASSLSYGQLDYGYT
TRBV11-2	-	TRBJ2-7	ASSPDRDYEQY
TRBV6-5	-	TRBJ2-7	ASSSLLAGGGEQY
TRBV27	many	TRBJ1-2	ASSLYPKGTDGYT
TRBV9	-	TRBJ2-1	ASSVGGSYNEQF
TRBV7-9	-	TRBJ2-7	ASSLRMTGEQY
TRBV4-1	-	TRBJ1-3	ASSQGGGFLSGNTIY
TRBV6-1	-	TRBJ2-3	ASSDWREYHSRGDTQY
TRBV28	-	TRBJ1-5	ASRPGGQPQH
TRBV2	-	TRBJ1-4	ASSADRDEKLF
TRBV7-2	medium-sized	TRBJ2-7	ATRLDRVGYEQY
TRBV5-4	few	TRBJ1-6	ASSSATGTGSGSPLH
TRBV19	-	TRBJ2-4	ASNSPGREAKNIQY
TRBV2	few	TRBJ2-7	ASTLDSHSYEQY
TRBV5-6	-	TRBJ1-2	ASSVGQGRGYGYT
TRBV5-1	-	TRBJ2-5	ASSLGTSGGAGETQY
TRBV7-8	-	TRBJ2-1	ASSLRGADNEQF
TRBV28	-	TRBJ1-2	ASTTTRSFYGYT
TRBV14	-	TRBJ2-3	ASSPLLAAQADTQY
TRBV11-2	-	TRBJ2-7	ASSLDRVNYEQY
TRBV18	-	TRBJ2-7	ASSPSGEGYEQY
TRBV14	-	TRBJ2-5	ASSDTGVGETQY
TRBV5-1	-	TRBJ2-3	ASSRGGRAFSSTDTQY
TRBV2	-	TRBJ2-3	ASTTSGGGTDTQY
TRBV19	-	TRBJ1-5	ASSSAGPNQPQH
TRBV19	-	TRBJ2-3	ASRQGYTDTQY